This is a list of T cell receptor beta chains from one sample in a study of T cell changes during pregnancy in multiple sclerosis. The protocol was immunoSEQ multiplex PCR, while the TCRdb copy is restricted to in-frame clones and leaves out a portion. Of tens of thousands of clones in the sample, around 92% were seen once. The sample in question was CD4+ T cells from peripheral blood mononuclear cells, obtained in the third trimester of pregnancy. The receptor set was obtained from a female donor with multiple sclerosis, enrolled in a pregnancy study. CDR3s include the opening cysteine and the closing phenylalanine or tryptophan. A D gene is named only where the DNA matches it firmly. Size is omitted from some rows. Given values are once, few, many or a class for expanded clones.

j_call v_call clone_size d_call cdr3_nt cdr3_aa
TRBJ2-5 TRBV5-1 . TRBD2 TGCGCCAGCAGCACTGGGGGAGGGCGAGAGACCCAGTACTTC CASSTGGGRETQYF
TRBJ2-7 TRBV28 . TRBD2 TGTGCCAGCAGTCCCCCCGGGGTAGCGGGAGTTCACGAGCAGTACTTC CASSPPGVAGVHEQYF
TRBJ2-7 TRBV7-6 . TRBD2 TGTGCCAGCAGCTCCGGACTAGCATACGAGCAGTACTTC CASSSGLAYEQYF
TRBJ2-6 TRBV9 once . TGTGCCAGCAGCGTTCAAGATGTAGGGGGTCTGTACTCTGGGGCCAACGTCCTGACTTTC CASSVQDVGGLYSGANVLTF
TRBJ2-3 TRBV4-2 . . TGTGCCAGCAGCCAAGGTCGACAGCTCCTCACAGATACGCAGTATTTT CASSQGRQLLTDTQYF
TRBJ1-2 TRBV19 once . TGTGCCAGTAGTATTAGGGAGACCAACTATGGCTACACCTTC CASSIRETNYGYTF
TRBJ2-1 TRBV29-1 . TRBD2 TGCAGCGTCCGGGAGGCCTTTAGCGGAACCTACAATGAGCAGTTCTTC CSVREAFSGTYNEQFF
TRBJ2-5 TRBV18 . . TGTGCCAGCTCGCAAAACGACTGGGAGACCCAGTACTTC CASSQNDWETQYF
TRBJ2-1 TRBV11-2 . TRBD2 TGTGCCAGCAGCCCTTGGACTAGAAGCTCCTACAATGAGCAGTTCTTC CASSPWTRSSYNEQFF
TRBJ1-2 TRBV6-5 . . TGTGCCAGCAGTGCGAGCGGCATATCCCCTAATGGCTACACCTTC CASSASGISPNGYTF
TRBJ2-1 TRBV30 . TRBD1 TGTGCCTGGAACCCCGGGACAGGGGGTTACAATGAGCAGTTCTTC CAWNPGTGGYNEQFF
TRBJ1-1 TRBV18 few TRBD1 TGTGCCAGCTCACCGCGAGGAGCAGGGGGAGGGAACACTGAAGCTTTCTTT CASSPRGAGGGNTEAFF
TRBJ1-2 TRBV5-6 . TRBD1 TGTGCCAGCAGCCTTGGGAGACAGGGGTTCTTCGGAGGCTACACCTTC CASSLGRQGFFGGYTF
TRBJ1-1 TRBV7-9 . . TGTGCCAGCAGCTTATCAGTTCCCACTGAAGCTTTCTTT CASSLSVPTEAFF
TRBJ2-5 TRBV10-2 . TRBD2 TGCGCCAGCAGTCGGACCGGGACTAGACCAGAGACCCAGTACTTC CASSRTGTRPETQYF
TRBJ2-7 TRBV6-5 . TRBD1 TGTGCCAGCAGTTACTCTTTGCGCCGGGACAGGGACGAGCAGTACTTC CASSYSLRRDRDEQYF
TRBJ2-5 TRBV6-1 few . TGTGCCAGCAGTGAAGATCCCCAGGGGTGGGGCCAAGAGACCCAGTACTTC CASSEDPQGWGQETQYF
TRBJ2-2 TRBV18 . TRBD1 TGTGCCAGCTCACCATTTCGGGACAGTGACGGGGAGCTGTTTTTT CASSPFRDSDGELFF
TRBJ2-3 TRBV7-2 . TRBD1 TGTGCCAGCAGCCCGGCAGGGGGCATTGTCACAGATACGCAGTATTTT CASSPAGGIVTDTQYF
TRBJ2-7 TRBV6-1 . TRBD1 TGTGCCAGCAGAAACGACAGGGACGAGCAGTACTTC CASRNDRDEQYF
TRBJ2-7 TRBV5-1 . TRBD2 TGCGCCAGCAGCTTAGGAGGGACTAGCGGGAGTGACCTCGGGGAGCAGTACTTC CASSLGGTSGSDLGEQYF
TRBJ2-3 TRBV5-1 . TRBD2 TGCGCCAGCAGCTTGAGGTCCGGCGGGAGGGCAGATACGCAGTATTTT CASSLRSGGRADTQYF
TRBJ2-1 TRBV4-1 . TRBD2 TGCGCCAGCAGCCAAGATGTGACTAGCGGGAGGGCCCAGTTCTTC CASSQDVTSGRAQFF
TRBJ1-1 TRBV7-9 once . TGTGCCAGCAGGCCCCTAGGGGCCCCGGAGACTGAAGCTTTCTTT CASRPLGAPETEAFF
TRBJ2-5 TRBV11-2 . TRBD1 TGTGCCAGCAGCCTTACAGGGGGCACTACGTCCCAGTACTTC CASSLTGGTTSQYF
TRBJ2-3 TRBV25-1 . TRBD2 TGTGCCAGCAGCTGGGGGGGTGGGTCCACAGATACGCAGTATTTT CASSWGGGSTDTQYF
TRBJ1-2 TRBV27 . . TGTGCCAGCAGCCCCCGATTCGGCGGGGGCTACACCTTC CASSPRFGGGYTF
TRBJ2-7 TRBV10-3 . TRBD1 TGTGCCATCAGCCCCGGGACAGGGGAGAAGTGGGGCTACGAGCAGTACTTC CAISPGTGEKWGYEQYF
TRBJ2-5 TRBV5-1 . TRBD2 TGCGCCAGCAGCTTCAAAGCGGGAATAGAGACCCAGTACTTC CASSFKAGIETQYF
TRBJ1-5 TRBV7-2 . . TGTGCCAGCAGCTTAGCGCGATCGGATCAGCCCCAGCATTTT CASSLARSDQPQHF
TRBJ2-5 TRBV10-2 . TRBD2 TGCGCCAGCACCGTGACTAGCGGGGAGACCCAGTACTTC CASTVTSGETQYF
TRBJ2-7 TRBV27 . . TGTGCCAGCAGTTGGGGAGGCAGCGAGCAGTACTTC CASSWGGSEQYF
TRBJ2-1 TRBV18 . . TGTGCCAGCACAGTTAGGGAGATCAATGAGCAGTTCTTC CASTVREINEQFF
TRBJ1-1 TRBV30 . . TGTGCCTGGAGTCCACGAGGGAGGAGGACTGAAGCTTTCTTT CAWSPRGRRTEAFF
TRBJ2-1 TRBV7-9 . . TGTGCCAGCAGCTCCTCCCGGGGACTGGATGAGCAGTTCTTC CASSSSRGLDEQFF
TRBJ2-2 TRBV11-1 . . TGTGCCAGCAGCTTCTTGAGGAGCGCGGGGTCCTACACCGGGGAGCTGTTTTTT CASSFLRSAGSYTGELFF
TRBJ1-4 TRBV6-1 . TRBD1 TGTGCCAGCAGCCGGACAGGGACTAATGAAAAACTGTTTTTT CASSRTGTNEKLFF
TRBJ2-7 TRBV4-3 . TRBD2 TGCGCCAGCAGCCAGACTAGCGGGAGCTACGAGCAGTACTTC CASSQTSGSYEQYF
TRBJ1-1 TRBV19 . . TGTGCCAGTGGGACTATATCGGGGGCCGCCAACACTGAAGCTTTCTTT CASGTISGAANTEAFF
TRBJ2-1 TRBV5-1 . TRBD2 TGCGCCAGCAGCTTGGTTGATCGGGCGGGAGAGGCTCAGTTCTTC CASSLVDRAGEAQFF
TRBJ2-1 TRBV7-9 . . TGTGCCAGCAGCTTAACAGGGAGTGGTGAGCAGTTCTTC CASSLTGSGEQFF
TRBJ1-2 TRBV19 . . TGTGCCAGTAGTATTATTCGGGGGGATACCTATGGCTACACCTTC CASSIIRGDTYGYTF
TRBJ2-3 TRBV13 . . TGTGCCAGCAGCTTAGGATTTGCGGGAACCACAGATACGCAGTATTTT CASSLGFAGTTDTQYF
TRBJ2-3 TRBV7-8 . TRBD2 TGTGCCAGCAGCTTGGGCGGGAGGAAACCGAGGGGAGATACGCAGTATTTT CASSLGGRKPRGDTQYF
TRBJ2-7 TRBV9 . . TGTGCCAGCAGCGAAGGGGTTTCGAGTGACTACGAGCAGTACTTC CASSEGVSSDYEQYF
TRBJ2-2 TRBV10-2 . TRBD2 TGCGCCAGCAGTGAGTGGGGACTAGCGGGAGTCGGGGAGCTGTTTTTT CASSEWGLAGVGELFF
TRBJ2-7 TRBV30 few TRBD1 TGTGCCTGGAGCCACAGGGGGAGCTCCTACGAGCAGTACTTC CAWSHRGSSYEQYF
TRBJ2-1 TRBV5-6 . TRBD2 TGTGCCAGCAGAGAAACGGGGACTAGCGCCAATGAGCAGTTCTTC CASRETGTSANEQFF
TRBJ2-2 TRBV18 . . TGTGCCAGCTCCCCAGGAGGGAGAAACACCGGGGAGCTGTTTTTT CASSPGGRNTGELFF